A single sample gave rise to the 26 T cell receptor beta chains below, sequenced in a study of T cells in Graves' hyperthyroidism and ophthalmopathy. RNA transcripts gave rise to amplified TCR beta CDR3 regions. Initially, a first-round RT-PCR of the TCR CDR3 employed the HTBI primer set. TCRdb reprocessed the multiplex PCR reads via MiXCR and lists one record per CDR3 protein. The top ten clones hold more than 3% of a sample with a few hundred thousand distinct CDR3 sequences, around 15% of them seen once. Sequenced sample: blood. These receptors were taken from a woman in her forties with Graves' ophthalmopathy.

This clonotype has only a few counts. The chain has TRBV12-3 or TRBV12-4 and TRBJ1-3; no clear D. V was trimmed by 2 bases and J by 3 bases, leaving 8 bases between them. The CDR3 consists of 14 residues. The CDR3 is CASSLSRLGNTIYF. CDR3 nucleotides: TGTGCCAGCAGTTTATCCCGACTTGGAAACACCATATATTTT.

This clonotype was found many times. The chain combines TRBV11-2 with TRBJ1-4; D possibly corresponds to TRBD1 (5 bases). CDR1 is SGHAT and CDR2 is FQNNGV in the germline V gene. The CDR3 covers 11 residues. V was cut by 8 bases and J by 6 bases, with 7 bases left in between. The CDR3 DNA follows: TGTGCCAGCGGAGGGGATGAAAAACTGTTTTTT. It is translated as CASGGDEKLFF.

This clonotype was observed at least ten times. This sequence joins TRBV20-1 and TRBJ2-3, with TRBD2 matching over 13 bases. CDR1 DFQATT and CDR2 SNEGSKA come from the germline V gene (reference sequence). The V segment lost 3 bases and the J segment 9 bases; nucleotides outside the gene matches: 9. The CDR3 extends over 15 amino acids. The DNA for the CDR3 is TGCAGTGCTAGCGTGTATGGACTAGCGGGGGTGACGCAGTATTTT. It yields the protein CSASVYGLAGVTQYF.

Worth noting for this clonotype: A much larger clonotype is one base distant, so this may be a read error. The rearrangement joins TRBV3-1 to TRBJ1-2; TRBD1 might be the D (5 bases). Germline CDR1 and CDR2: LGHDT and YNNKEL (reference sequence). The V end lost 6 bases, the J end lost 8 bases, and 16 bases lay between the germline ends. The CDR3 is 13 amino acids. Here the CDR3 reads CASRRRGSEGYTF. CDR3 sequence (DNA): TGTGCCAGCAGACGACGGGGCTCAGAGGGCTACACCTTC.

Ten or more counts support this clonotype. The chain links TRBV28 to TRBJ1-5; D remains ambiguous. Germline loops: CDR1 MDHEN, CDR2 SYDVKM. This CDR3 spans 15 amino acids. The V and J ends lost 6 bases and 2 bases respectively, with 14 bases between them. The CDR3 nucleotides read TGTGCCAGCAGCCGCCGGCCTGGAGGCAATCAGCCCCAGCATTTT. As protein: CASSRRPGGNQPQHF.

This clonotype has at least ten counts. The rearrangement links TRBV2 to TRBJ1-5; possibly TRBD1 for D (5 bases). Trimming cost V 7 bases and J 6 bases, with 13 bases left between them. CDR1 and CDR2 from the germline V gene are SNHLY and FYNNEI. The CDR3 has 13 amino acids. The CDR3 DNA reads TGTGCCAGCACTGGGGCCGAAGTTCAGCCCCAGCATTTT. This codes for CASTGAEVQPQHF.

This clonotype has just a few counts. CDR3 residues: CASSSNHGPPSSYNEQFF. The CDR3 region has the DNA TGTGCCAGCAGCTCTAATCACGGGCCGCCGAGCTCCTACAATGAGCAGTTCTTC. V and J are TRBV13 and TRBJ2-1; D not certain. Trimming stripped 4 bases from V and 0 bases from J, with 19 bases between. Per germline, CDR1 PRHDT and CDR2 FYEKMQ (reference sequence). The CDR3 is 18 residues long.

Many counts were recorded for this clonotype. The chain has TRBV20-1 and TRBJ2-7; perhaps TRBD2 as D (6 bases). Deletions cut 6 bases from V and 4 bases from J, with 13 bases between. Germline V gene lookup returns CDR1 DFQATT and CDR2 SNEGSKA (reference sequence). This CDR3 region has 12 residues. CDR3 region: CSAGDSLYEQYF. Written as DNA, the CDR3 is TGCAGTGCCGGGGACTCGCTGTACGAGCAGTACTTC.

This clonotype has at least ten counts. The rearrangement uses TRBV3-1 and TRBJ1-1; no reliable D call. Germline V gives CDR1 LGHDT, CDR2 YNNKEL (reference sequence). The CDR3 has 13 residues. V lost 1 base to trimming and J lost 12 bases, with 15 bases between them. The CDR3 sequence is CASSQGETRMTFF. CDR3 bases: TGTGCCAGCAGCCAAGGAGAGACGAGGATGACTTTCTTT.

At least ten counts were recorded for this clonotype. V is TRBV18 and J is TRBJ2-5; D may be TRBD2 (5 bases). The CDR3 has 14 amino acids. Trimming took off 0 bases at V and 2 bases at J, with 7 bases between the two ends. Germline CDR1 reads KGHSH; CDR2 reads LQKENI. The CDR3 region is CASSPPSGQETQYF. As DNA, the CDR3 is TGTGCCAGCTCACCACCGTCGGGGCAAGAGACCCAGTACTTC.

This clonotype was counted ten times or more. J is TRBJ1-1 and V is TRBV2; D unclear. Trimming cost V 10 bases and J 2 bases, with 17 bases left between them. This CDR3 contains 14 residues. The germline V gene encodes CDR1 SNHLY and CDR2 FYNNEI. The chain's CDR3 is CATNYARHNTEAFF. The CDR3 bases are TGTGCCACCAACTATGCAAGGCATAACACTGAAGCTTTCTTT.

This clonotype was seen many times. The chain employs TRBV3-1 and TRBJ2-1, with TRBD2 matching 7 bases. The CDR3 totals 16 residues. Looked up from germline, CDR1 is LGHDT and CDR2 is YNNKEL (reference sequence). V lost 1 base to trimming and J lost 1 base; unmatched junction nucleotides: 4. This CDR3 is CASSQAGRGSYNEQFF. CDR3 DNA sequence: TGTGCCAGCAGCCAAGCAGGGAGGGGTTCCTACAATGAGCAGTTCTTC.

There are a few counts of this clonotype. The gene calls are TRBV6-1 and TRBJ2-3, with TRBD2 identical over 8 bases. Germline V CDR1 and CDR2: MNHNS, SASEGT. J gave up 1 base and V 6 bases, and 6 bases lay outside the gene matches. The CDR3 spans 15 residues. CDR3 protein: CASRVAGLGTDTQYF. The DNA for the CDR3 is TGTGCCAGCAGAGTAGCGGGGTTGGGCACAGATACGCAGTATTTT.

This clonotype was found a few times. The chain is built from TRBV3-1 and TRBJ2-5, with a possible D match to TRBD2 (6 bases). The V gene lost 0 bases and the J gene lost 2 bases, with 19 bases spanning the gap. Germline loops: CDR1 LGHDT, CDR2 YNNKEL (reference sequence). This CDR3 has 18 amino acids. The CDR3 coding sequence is TGTGCCAGCAGCCAAGAGTCCGCGGTAGCGGCCAAACAAGAGACCCAGTACTTC. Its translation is CASSQESAVAAKQETQYF.

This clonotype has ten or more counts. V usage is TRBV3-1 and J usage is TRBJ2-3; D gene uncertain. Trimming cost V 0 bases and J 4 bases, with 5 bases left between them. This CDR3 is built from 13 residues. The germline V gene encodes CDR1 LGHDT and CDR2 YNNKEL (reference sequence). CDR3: CASSQDLPDTQYF. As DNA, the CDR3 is TGTGCCAGCAGCCAAGATTTACCAGATACGCAGTATTTT.

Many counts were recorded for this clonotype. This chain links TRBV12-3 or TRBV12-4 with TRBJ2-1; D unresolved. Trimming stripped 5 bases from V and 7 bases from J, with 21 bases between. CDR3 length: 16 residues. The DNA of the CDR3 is TGTGCCAGCAGTGGCCCCGGACCACGTATTCGGAATGAGCAGTTCTTC. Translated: CASSGPGPRIRNEQFF.

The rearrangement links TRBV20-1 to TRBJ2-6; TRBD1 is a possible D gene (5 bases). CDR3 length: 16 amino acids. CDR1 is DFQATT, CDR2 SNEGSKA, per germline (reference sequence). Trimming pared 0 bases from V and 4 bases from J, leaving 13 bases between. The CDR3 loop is CSARDMQGSGANVLTF. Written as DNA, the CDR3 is TGCAGTGCTAGAGATATGCAGGGTTCAGGGGCCAACGTCCTGACTTTC.

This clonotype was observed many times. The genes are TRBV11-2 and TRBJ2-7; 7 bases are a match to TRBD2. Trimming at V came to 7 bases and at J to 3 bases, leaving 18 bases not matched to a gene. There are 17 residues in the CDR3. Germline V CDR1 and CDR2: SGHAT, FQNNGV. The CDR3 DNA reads TGTGCCAGCACCCAGCCATCGGCGGGAGTTTCGTTCTACGAGCAGTACTTC. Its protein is CASTQPSAGVSFYEQYF.

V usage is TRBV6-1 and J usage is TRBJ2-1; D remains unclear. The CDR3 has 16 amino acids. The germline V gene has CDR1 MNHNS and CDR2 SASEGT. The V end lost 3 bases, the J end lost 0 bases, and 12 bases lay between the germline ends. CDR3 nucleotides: TGTGCCAGCAGTGATCAGCTATACAGCTCCTACAATGAGCAGTTCTTC. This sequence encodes CASSDQLYSSYNEQFF.

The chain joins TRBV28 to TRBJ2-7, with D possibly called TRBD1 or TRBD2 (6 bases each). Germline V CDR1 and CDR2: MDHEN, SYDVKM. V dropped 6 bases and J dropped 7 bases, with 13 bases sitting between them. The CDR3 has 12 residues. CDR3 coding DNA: TGTGCCAGCAGGGCCCAAGGGGGGGAGCAGTACTTC. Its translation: CASRAQGGEQYF.

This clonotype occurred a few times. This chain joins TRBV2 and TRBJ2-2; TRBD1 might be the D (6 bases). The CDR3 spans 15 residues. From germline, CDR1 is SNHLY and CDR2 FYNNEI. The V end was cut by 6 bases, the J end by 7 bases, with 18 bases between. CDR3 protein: CASSARLGASGELFF. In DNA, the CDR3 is TGTGCCAGCAGCGCCCGTTTGGGGGCTAGCGGGGAGCTGTTTTTT. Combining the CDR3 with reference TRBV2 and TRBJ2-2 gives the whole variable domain EPEVTQTPSHQVTQMGQEVILRCVPISNHLYFYWYRQILGQKVEFLVSFYNNEISEKSEIFDDQFSVERPDGSNFTLKIRSTKLEDSAMYFCASSARLGASGELFFGEGSRLTVL.

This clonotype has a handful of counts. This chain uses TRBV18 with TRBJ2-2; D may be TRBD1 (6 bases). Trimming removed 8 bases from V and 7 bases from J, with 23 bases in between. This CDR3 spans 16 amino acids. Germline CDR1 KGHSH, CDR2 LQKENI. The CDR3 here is CASTEPAGAGIGELFF. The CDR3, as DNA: TGTGCCAGCACCGAGCCGGCAGGGGCAGGGATCGGGGAGCTGTTTTTT. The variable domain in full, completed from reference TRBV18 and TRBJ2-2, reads NAGVMQNPRHLVRRRGQEARLRCSPMKGHSHVYWYRQLPEEGLKFMVYLQKENIIDESGMPKERFSAEFPKEGPSILRIQQVVRGDSAAYFCASTEPAGAGIGELFFGEGSRLTVL.

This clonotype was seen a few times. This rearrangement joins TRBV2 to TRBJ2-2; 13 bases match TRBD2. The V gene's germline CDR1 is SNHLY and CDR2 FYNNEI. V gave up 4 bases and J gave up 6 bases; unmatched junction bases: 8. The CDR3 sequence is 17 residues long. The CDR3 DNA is TGTGCCAGCAGTGCCCAACTAGCGGGAGGGACGGCCGGGGAGCTGTTTTTT. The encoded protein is CASSAQLAGGTAGELFF.

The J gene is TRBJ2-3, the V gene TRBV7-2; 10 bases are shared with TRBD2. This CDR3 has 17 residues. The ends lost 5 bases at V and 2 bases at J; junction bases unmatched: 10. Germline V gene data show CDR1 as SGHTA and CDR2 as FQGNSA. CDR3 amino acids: CASSPLLTSGTTDTQYF. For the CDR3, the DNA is TGTGCCAGCAGCCCCCTATTAACTAGCGGGACCACAGATACGCAGTATTTT.

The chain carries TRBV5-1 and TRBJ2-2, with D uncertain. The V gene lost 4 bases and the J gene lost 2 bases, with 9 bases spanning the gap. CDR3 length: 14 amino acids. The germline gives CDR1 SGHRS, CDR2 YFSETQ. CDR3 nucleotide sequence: TGCGCCAGCAGCATGCAGGTTAACACCGGGGAGCTGTTTTTT. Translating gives CASSMQVNTGELFF. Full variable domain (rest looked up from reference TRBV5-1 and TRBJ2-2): KAGVTQTPRYLIKTRGQQVTLSCSPISGHRSVSWYQQTPGQGLQFLFEYFSETQRNKGNFPGRFSGRQFSNSRSEMNVSTLELGDSALYLCASSMQVNTGELFFGEGSRLTVL.

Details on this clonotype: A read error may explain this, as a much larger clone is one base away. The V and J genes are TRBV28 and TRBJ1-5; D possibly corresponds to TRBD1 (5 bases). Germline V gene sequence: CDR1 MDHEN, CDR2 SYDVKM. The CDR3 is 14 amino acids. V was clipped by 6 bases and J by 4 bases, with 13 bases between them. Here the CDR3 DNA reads TGTGCCAGCAGCCAGGGCAGAAGAAATCAGCCCCAGCATTTT. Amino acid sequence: CASSQGRRNQPQHF.